This TCR beta chain was documented in a study of blood T cell repertoires in COVID-19. Study details: Some COVID-19 samples were acute and others convalescent; all came from the United States, Italy and Spain. Sample material is recorded as cDNA or gDNA derived from T cells, B-cell-depleted T cells, or PBMCs.

As originally analysed: Amplified reference gene primers provided the basis for estimating nucleated cell counts. Using immunoSEQ multiplex PCR, the repertoire was profiled, and TCRdb retains in-frame clones only, with some absent. The DNA gave D and trimming, while V, J and clone size come from that table. Among tens of thousands of clones listed, around 80% were seen once. The sample taken for sequencing was peripheral blood. This sequence was found in a man at least 80 years old with acute or convalescent COVID-19.

CDR3 sequence reads: CASSKRPAEKIYEQYF. As DNA, the CDR3 is TGTGCCAGCAGCAAAAGGCCAGCGGAAAAGATCTACGAGCAGTACTTC. V and J are TRBV21-1 and TRBJ2-7; the listed D gene, TRBD2, was not tested against the DNA. TRBV21-1 is annotated as a pseudogene. The CDR3 has 16 residues.